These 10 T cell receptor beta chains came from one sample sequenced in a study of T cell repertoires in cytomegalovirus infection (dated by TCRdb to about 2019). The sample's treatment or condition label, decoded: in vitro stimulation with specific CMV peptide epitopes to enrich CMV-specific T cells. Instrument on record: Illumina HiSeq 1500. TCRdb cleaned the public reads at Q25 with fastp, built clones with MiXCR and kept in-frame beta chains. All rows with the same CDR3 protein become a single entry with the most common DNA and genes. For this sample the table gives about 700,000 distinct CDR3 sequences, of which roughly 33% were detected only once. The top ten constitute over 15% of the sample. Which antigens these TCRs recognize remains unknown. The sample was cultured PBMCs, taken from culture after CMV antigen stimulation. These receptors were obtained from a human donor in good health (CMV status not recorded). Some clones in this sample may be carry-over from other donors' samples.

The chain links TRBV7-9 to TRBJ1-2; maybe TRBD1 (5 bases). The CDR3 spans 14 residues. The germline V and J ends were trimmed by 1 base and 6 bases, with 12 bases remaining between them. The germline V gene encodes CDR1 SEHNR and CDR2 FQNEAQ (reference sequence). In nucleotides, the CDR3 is TGTGCCAGCAGCTTAGTTTCCGGGGGGAATGGCTACACCTTC. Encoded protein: CASSLVSGGNGYTF.

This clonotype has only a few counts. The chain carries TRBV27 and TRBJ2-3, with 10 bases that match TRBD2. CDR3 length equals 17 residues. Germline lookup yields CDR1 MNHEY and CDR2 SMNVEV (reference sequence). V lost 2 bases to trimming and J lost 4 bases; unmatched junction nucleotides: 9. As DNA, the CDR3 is TGTGCCAGCAGTTTACGCCCGGGGCTAGCGGGGGCAGATACGCAGTATTTT. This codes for CASSLRPGLAGADTQYF.

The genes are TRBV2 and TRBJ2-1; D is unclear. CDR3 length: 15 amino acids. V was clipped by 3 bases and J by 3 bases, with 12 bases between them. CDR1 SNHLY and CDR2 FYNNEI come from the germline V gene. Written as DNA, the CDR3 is TGTGCCAGCAGTGACCCCAGCCTACACTACAATGAGCAGTTCTTC. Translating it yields CASSDPSLHYNEQFF.

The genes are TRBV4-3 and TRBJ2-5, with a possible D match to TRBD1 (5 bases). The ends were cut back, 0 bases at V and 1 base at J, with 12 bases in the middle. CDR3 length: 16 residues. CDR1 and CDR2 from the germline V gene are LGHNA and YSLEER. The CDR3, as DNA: TGCGCCAGCAGCCAAGATCGCAGGGATAGCCAAGAGACCCAGTACTTC. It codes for CASSQDRRDSQETQYF.

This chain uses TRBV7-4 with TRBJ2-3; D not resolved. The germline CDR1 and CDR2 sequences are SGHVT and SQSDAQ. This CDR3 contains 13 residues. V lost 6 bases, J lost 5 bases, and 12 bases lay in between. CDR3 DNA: TGTGCCAGCAGGCAAGCGAGTGGAGATACGCAGTATTTT. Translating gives CASRQASGDTQYF.

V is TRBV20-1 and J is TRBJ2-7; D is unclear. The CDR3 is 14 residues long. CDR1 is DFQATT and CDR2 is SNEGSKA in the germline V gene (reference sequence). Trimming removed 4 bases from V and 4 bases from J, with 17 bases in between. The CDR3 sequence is CSANPFLIRYEQYF. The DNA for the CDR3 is TGCAGTGCTAATCCCTTCTTGATTCGATACGAGCAGTACTTC.

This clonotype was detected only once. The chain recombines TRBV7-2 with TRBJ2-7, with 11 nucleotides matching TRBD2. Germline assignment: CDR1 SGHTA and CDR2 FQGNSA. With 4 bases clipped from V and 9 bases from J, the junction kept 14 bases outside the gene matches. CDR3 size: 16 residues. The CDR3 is CASSSTGLAGGRGQYF. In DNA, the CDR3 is TGTGCCAGCAGCTCAACCGGACTAGCGGGTGGTCGGGGGCAGTACTTC.

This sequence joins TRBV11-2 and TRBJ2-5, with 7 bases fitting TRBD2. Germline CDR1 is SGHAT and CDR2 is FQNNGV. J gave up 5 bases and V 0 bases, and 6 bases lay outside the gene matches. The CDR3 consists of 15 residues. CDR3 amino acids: CASSLDRPAGETQYF. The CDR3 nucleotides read TGTGCCAGCAGCTTAGACCGTCCAGCGGGGGAGACCCAGTACTTC.

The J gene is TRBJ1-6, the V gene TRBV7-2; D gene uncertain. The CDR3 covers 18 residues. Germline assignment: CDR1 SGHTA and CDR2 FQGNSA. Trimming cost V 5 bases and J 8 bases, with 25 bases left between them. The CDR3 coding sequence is TGTGCCAGCAGCCTATTGGCTAACCAAACGAGATATCATTCACCCCTCCACTTT. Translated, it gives CASSLLANQTRYHSPLHF.

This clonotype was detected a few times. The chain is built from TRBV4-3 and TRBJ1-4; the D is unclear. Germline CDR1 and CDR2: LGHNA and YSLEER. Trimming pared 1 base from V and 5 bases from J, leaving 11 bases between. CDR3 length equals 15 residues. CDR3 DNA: TGCGCCAGCAGCCAAGGGAGCGGCCCAAATGAAAAACTGTTTTTT. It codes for CASSQGSGPNEKLFF.